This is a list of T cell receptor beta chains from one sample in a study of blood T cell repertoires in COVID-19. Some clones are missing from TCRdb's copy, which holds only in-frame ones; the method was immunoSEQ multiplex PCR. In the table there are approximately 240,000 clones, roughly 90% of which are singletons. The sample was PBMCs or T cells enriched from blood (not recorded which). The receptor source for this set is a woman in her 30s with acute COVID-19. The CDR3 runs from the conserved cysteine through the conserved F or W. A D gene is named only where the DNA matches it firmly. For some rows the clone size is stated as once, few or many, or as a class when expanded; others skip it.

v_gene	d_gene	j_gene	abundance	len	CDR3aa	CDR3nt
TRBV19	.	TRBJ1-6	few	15	CASSIQGTDNSPLHF	TGTGCCAGTAGTATTCAGGGGACCGACAATTCACCCCTCCACTTT
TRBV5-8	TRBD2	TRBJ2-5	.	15	CASSLRVAGGETQYF	TGTGCCAGCAGCTTGAGAGTAGCGGGGGGAGAGACCCAGTACTTC
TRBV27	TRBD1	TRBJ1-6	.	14	CTSSLSGTGVALHF	TGTACCAGCAGTTTATCGGGGACAGGGGTGGCCCTCCACTTT
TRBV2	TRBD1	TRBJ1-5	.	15	CASREDRSSNQPQHF	TGTGCCAGCAGGGAGGACAGGAGTAGCAATCAGCCCCAGCATTTT
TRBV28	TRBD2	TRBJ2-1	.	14	CASSRTRGYNEQFF	TGTGCCAGCAGTCGGACTAGGGGCTACAATGAGCAGTTCTTC
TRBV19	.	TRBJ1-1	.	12	CASSIPDTEAFF	TGTGCCAGTAGTATCCCAGACACTGAAGCTTTCTTT
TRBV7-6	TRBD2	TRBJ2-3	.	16	CASSLANSGSADTQYF	TGTGCCAGCAGCTTAGCGAATAGCGGGAGTGCGGATACGCAGTATTTT
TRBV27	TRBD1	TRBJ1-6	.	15	CASRRQGVANSPLHF	TGTGCCAGCAGGCGACAGGGGGTGGCTAATTCACCCCTCCACTTT
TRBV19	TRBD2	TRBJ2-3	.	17	CATSISLTSGYTDTQYF	TGTGCCACCAGTATATCCCTAACTAGCGGCTACACAGATACGCAGTATTTT
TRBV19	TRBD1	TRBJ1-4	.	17	CASSPGQGATTNEKLFF	TGTGCCAGTAGTCCGGGACAGGGGGCAACGACTAATGAAAAACTGTTTTTT
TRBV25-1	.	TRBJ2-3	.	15	CASSEQQGASDTQYF	TGTGCCAGCAGTGAACAACAAGGGGCTTCAGATACGCAGTATTTT
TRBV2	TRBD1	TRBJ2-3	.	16	CASRAGTGVSTDTQYF	TGTGCCAGCAGGGCCGGGACAGGGGTGAGCACAGATACGCAGTATTTT
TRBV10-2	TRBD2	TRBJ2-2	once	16	CASRDHLAGDTGELFF	TGCGCCAGCAGAGACCATCTAGCGGGAGACACCGGGGAGCTGTTTTTT
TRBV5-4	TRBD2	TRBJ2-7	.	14	CASSLTSGAPTLHF	TGTGCCAGCAGCTTGACTAGCGGGGCCCCCACGCTCCACTTC
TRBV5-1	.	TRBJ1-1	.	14	CASSSTGSATEAFF	TGCGCCAGCAGCTCTACAGGGTCCGCTACTGAAGCTTTCTTT
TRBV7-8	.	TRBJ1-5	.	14	CASSLLRYNQPQHF	TGTGCCAGCAGCTTACTGCGGTACAATCAGCCCCAGCATTTT
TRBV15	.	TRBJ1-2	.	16	CATSRDRIGGTGGYTF	TGTGCCACCAGCAGAGATCGGATTGGAGGGACGGGCGGCTACACCTTC
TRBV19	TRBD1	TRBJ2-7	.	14	CASSERQGRYEQYF	TGTGCCAGTAGTGAGAGACAGGGGCGCTACGAGCAGTACTTC
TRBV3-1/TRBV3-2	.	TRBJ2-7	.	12	CASSQDPAHLNF	TGTGCCAGCAGCCAAGATCCAGCGCATTTGAACTTC
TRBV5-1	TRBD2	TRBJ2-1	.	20	CASSLGGLAGGRTSYNEQFF	TGCGCCAGCAGCTTGGGAGGACTAGCGGGGGGGAGGACCTCCTACAATGAGCAGTTCTTC
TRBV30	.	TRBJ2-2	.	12	CAWNGGVGELFF	TGTGCCTGGAATGGAGGAGTCGGGGAGCTGTTTTTT
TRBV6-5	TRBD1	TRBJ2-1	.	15	CASSKVRGSSNEQFF	TGTGCCAGCAGCAAAGTCAGGGGGTCCTCTAATGAGCAGTTCTTC
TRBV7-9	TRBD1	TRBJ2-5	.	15	CASSPNRQGGETQYF	TGTGCCAGCAGCCCCAACCGACAGGGCGGGGAGACCCAGTACTTC
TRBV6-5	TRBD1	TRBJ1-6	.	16	CASSYVDRGPFFPLHF	TGTGCCAGCAGTTACGTGGACAGGGGCCCTTTCTTTCCCCTCCACTTT
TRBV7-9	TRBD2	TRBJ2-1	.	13	CASSLEAGGEQFF	TGTGCCAGCAGCTTAGAAGCGGGGGGTGAGCAGTTCTTC
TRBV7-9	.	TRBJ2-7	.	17	CASTSRPDSTISYEQYF	TGTGCCAGCACCTCGCGACCCGACAGTACTATCTCCTACGAGCAGTACTTC
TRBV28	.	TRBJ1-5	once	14	CASSYPTPNQPQHF	TGTGCCAGCAGCTATCCGACACCCAATCAGCCCCAGCATTTT
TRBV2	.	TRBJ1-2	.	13	CASSGTPNYGYTF	TGTGCCAGCAGTGGGACACCTAACTATGGCTACACCTTC
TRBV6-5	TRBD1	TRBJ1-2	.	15	CASSYSDRRLGGYTF	TGTGCCAGCAGTTACTCGGACAGGAGGCTAGGTGGCTACACCTTC
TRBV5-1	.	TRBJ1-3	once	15	CASSLGQASGNTIYF	TGCGCCAGCAGCTTGGGTCAGGCCTCTGGAAACACCATATATTTT
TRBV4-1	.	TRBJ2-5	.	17	CASSQDIVGSVLETQYF	TGCGCCAGCAGCCAAGATATAGTCGGGAGCGTCCTAGAGACCCAGTACTTC
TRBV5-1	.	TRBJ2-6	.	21	CASSPWGGSGRGRSGANVLTF	TGCGCCAGCAGCCCCTGGGGGGGGAGTGGCAGGGGCAGGTCTGGGGCCAACGTCCTGACTTTC
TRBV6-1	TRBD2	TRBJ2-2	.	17	CASSDGTSGRDPGELFF	TGTGCCAGCAGTGACGGGACTAGCGGGAGGGATCCCGGGGAGCTGTTTTTT
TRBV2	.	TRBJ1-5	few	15	CASSGQTGPNQPQHF	TGTGCCAGCAGTGGCCAGACAGGCCCCAATCAGCCCCAGCATTTT
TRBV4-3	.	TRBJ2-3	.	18	CASSQDPADSGRTDTQYF	TGCGCCAGCAGCCAAGACCCCGCGGATTCTGGGAGGACAGATACGCAGTATTTT